These 4 T cell receptor beta chains came from one sample sequenced in a study of cytomegalovirus exposure and HLA in healthy donors (dated by TCRdb to the late 2010s). Library generation was performed with the immunoSEQ multiplex PCR assay. For the multiplex PCR, a mixture combining 60 forward primers for TCR Vbeta segments and 13 reverse primers for TCR Jbeta segments was used. TCRdb re-hosts the immuneACCESS table, in-frame sequences only. Its copies lack some clones; in the studies checked, an unresolved V gene accounts for under half of them, and the cause for the rest is not known. Across this sample there are about 200,000 clones, with 86% seen only once. The biggest ten clones account for around 0.34% of the sample. Sequencing was done on a sample of PBMCs. The receptors here all came from a woman aged 25 to 45 in good health and CMV-seronegative.

This chain links TRBV4-1 with TRBJ2-7; the D is unclear. Germline V CDR1 and CDR2: MGHRA, YSYEKL. With 4 bases removed from V and 3 bases from J, the gap between germline ends came to 10 bases. CDR3 size: 13 residues. CDR3 residues: CASSLAEYYEQYF. The DNA of the CDR3 is TGCGCCAGCAGCCTCGCGGAGTACTACGAGCAGTACTTC.

Only one count was recorded for this clone. The rearrangement uses TRBV6-1 and TRBJ2-5, with 8 positions matching TRBD1. Trimming removed 6 bases from V and 5 bases from J; junction bases left unmatched: 8. This CDR3 region has 14 residues. CDR1 is MNHNS and CDR2 is SASEGT in the germline V gene. The CDR3 sequence: CASSGQGSGETQYF. The CDR3 DNA sequence: TGTGCCAGCAGCGGACAGGGAAGTGGCGAGACCCAGTACTTC.

This clone was seen only a few times. This chain joins TRBV5-1 and TRBJ2-6; D gene unclear. This CDR3 is built from 16 residues. Per the germline V gene, CDR1 is SGHRS and CDR2 is YFSETQ. Trimming cost V 2 bases and J 0 bases, with 9 bases left between them. The CDR3 spells CASSLVRASGANVLTF. DNA of the CDR3: TGCGCCAGCAGCTTAGTAAGAGCCTCTGGGGCCAACGTCCTGACTTTC.

About this clone itself: The junction shows a germline mismatch at one end, possibly a read error. V gene TRBV7-7 combines with J gene TRBJ2-1; D is possibly TRBD1 (6 bases). Germline values: CDR1 SSHAT, CDR2 FNYEAQ (reference sequence). The CDR3 length is 15 residues. CDR3 sequence reads: CASSLTPTGFNEQFF. As DNA, the CDR3 is TGTGCTAGCAGCTTAACCCCCACAGGGTTCAATGAGCAGTTCTTC. Variable domain in full (rest from reference TRBV7-7 and TRBJ2-1): GAGVSQSPRYKVTKRGQDVTLRCDPISSHATLYWYQQALGQGPEFLTYFNYEAQPDKSGLPSDRFSAERPEGSISTLTIQRTEQRDSAMYRCASSLTPTGFNEQFFGPGTRLTVL.